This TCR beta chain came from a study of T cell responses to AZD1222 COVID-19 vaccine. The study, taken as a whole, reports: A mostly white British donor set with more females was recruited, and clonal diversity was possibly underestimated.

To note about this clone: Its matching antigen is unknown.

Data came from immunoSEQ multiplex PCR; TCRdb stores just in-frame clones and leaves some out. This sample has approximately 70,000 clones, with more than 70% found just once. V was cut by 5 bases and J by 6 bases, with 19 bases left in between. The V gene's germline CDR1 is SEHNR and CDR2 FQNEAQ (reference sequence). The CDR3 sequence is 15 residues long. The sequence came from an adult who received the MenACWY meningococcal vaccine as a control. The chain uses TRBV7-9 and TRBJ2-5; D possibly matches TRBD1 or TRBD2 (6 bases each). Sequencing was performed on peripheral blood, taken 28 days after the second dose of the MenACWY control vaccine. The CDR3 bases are TGTGCCAGCAGCGAAAGAAGGGGGGCCGTTAAGACCCAGTACTTC. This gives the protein CASSERRGAVKTQYF.